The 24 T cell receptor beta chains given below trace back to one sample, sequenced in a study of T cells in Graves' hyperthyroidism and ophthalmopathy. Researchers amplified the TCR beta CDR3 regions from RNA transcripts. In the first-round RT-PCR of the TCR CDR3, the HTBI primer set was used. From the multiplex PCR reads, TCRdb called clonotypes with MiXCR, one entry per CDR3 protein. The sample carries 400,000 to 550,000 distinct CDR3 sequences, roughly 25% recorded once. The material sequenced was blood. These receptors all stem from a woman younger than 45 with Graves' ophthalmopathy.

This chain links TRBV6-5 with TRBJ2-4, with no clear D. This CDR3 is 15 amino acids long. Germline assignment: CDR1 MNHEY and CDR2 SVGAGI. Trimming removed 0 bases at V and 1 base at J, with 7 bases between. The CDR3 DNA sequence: TGTGCCAGCAGTTACTCGTACGGGGCCAAAAACATTCAGTACTTC. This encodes CASSYSYGAKNIQYF.

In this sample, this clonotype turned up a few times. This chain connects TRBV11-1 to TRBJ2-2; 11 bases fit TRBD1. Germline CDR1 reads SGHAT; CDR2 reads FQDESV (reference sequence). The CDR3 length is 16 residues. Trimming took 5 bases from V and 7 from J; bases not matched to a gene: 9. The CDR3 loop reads CASSPFGQGAGGELFF. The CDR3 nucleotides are TGTGCCAGCAGCCCCTTTGGACAGGGGGCGGGCGGGGAGCTGTTTTTT.

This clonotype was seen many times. The CDR3 region is CASRGDLSSYEQYF. CDR3 coding DNA: TGTGCCAGCAGAGGAGATTTGAGCTCCTACGAGCAGTACTTC. This chain connects TRBV28 to TRBJ2-7; D remains ambiguous. Per germline, CDR1 MDHEN and CDR2 SYDVKM. V lost 6 bases, J lost 0 bases, and 12 bases lay in between. CDR3 length equals 14 residues.

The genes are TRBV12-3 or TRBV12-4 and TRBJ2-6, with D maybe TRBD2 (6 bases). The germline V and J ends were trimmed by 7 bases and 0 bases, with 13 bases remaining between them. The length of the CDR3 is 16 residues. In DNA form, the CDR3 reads TGTGCCAGCACCTCTAGCGTTTCCTCTGGGGCCAACGTCCTGACTTTC. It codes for CASTSSVSSGANVLTF.

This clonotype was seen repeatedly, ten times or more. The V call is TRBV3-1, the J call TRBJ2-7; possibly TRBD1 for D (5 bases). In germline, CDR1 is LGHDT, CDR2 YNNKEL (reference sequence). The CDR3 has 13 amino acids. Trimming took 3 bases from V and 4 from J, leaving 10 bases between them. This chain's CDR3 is CASSQPGLYEQYF. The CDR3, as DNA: TGTGCCAGCAGCCAGCCAGGGTTATACGAGCAGTACTTC.

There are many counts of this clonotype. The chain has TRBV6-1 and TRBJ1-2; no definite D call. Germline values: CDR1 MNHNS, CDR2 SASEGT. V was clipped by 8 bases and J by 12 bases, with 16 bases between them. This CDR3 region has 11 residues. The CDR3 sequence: CASSLSGFNTF. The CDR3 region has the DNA TGTGCCAGCTCCCTTTCGGGGTTTAACACCTTC.

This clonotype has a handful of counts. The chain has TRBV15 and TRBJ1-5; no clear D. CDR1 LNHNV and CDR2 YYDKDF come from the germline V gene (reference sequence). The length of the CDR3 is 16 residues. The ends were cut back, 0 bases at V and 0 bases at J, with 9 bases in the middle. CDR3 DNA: TGTGCCACCAGCAGAGATCGGATGAATAGCAATCAGCCCCAGCATTTT. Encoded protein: CATSRDRMNSNQPQHF.

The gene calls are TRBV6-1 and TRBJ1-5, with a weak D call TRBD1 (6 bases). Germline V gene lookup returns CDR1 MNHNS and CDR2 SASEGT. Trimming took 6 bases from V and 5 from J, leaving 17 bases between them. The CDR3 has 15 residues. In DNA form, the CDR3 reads TGTGCCAGCAGAAAAAGCGGGGGGGCGGATCAGCCCCAGCATTTT. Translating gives CASRKSGGADQPQHF.

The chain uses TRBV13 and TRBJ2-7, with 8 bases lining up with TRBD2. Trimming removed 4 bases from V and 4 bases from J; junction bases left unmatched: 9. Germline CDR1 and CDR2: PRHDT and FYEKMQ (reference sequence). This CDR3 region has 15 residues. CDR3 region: CASSWAGTRRYEQYF. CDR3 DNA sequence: TGTGCCAGCAGCTGGGCCGGGACTAGAAGGTACGAGCAGTACTTC.

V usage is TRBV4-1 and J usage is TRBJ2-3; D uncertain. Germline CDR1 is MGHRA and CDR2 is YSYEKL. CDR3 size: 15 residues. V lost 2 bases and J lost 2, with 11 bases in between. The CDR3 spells CASSQSVKFTDTQYF. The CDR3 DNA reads TGCGCCAGCAGCCAATCGGTGAAATTCACAGATACGCAGTATTTT.

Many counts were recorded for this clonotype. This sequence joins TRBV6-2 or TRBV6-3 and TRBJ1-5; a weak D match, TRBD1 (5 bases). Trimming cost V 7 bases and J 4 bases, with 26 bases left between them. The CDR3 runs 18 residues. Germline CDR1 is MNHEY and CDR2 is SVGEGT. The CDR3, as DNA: TGTGCCAGCACCAACAAAAGGGGCCCTGTAGGGCTTAATCAGCCCCAGCATTTT. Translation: CASTNKRGPVGLNQPQHF.

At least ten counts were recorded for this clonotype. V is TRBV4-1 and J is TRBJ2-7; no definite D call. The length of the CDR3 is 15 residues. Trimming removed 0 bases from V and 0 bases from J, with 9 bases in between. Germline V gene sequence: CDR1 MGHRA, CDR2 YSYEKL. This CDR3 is CASSQEGRISYEQYF. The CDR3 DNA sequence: TGCGCCAGCAGCCAAGAGGGAAGGATCTCCTACGAGCAGTACTTC.

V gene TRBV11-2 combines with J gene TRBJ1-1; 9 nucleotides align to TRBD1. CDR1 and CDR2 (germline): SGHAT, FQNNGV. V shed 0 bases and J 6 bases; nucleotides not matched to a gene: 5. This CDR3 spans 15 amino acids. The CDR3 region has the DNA TGTGCCAGCAGCTTAGAAGGGACAGGGTATTCTGAAGCTTTCTTT. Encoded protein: CASSLEGTGYSEAFF.

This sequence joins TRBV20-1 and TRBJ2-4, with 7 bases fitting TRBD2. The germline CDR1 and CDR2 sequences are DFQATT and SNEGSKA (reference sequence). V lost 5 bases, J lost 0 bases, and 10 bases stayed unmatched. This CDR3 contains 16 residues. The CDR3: CSAQDFAGVAKNIQYF. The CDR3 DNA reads TGCAGTGCTCAGGACTTTGCGGGGGTAGCCAAAAACATTCAGTACTTC.

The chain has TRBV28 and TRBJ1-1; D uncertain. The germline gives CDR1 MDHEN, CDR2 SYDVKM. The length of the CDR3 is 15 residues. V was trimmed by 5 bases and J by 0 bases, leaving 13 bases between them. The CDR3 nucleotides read TGTGCCAGCAGTCCCAGTACCCCAGTGAACACTGAAGCTTTCTTT. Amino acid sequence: CASSPSTPVNTEAFF.

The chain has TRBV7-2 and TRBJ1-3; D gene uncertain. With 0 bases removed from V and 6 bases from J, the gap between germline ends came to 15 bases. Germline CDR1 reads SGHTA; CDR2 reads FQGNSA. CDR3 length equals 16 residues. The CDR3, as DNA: TGTGCCAGCAGCTTAGCGTCATTCGGACGTTCAAACACCATATATTTT. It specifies CASSLASFGRSNTIYF.

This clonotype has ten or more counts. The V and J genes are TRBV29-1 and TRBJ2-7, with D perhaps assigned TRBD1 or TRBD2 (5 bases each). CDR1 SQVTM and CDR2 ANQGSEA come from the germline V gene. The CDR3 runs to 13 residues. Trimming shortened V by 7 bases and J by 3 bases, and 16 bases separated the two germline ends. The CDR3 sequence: CSATSGTVYEQYF. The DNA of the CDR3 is TGCAGCGCTACATCCGGGACCGTCTACGAGCAGTACTTC.

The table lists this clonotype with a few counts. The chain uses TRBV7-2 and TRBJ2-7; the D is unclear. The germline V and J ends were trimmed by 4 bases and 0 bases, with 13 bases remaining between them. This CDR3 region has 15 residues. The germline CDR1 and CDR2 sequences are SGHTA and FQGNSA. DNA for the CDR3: TGTGCCAGCAGCTCCCGAGGCGACGTCTCCTACGAGCAGTACTTC. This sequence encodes CASSSRGDVSYEQYF.

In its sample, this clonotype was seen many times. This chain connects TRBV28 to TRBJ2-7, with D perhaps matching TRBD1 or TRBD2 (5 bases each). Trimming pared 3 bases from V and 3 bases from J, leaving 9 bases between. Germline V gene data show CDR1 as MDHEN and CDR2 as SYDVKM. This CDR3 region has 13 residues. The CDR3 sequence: CASSFGGFYEQYF. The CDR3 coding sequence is TGTGCCAGCAGTTTTGGGGGTTTCTACGAGCAGTACTTC.

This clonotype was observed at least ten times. Here the CDR3 reads CSARAGDRVGYEQYF. CDR3 DNA: TGCAGTGCTAGAGCGGGTGACAGGGTGGGCTACGAGCAGTACTTC. The rearrangement uses TRBV20-1 and TRBJ2-7; the match to TRBD1 covers 7 bases. CDR1 DFQATT and CDR2 SNEGSKA come from the germline V gene (reference sequence). V lost 1 base to trimming and J lost 3 bases; unmatched junction nucleotides: 9. The CDR3 runs 15 residues.

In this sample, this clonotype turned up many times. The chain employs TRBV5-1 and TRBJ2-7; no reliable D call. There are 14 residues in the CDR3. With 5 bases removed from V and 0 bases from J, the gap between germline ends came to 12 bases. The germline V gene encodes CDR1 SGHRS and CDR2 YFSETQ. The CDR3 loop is CASRTDASSYEQYF. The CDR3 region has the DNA TGCGCCAGCAGAACCGACGCGAGCTCCTACGAGCAGTACTTC.

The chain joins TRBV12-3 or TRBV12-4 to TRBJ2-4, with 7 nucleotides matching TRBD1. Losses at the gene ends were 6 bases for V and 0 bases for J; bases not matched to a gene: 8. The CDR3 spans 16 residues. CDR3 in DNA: TGTGCCAGCAGGAACACGGGACAGCTAGCCAAAAACATTCAGTACTTC. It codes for CASRNTGQLAKNIQYF.

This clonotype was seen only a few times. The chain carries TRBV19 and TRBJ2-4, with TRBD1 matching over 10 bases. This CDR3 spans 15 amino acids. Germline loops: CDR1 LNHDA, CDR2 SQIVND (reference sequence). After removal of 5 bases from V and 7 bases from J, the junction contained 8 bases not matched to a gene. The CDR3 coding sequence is TGTGCCAGTAGTCCCGGGACAGGGGACAGGAACATTCAGTACTTC. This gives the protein CASSPGTGDRNIQYF.

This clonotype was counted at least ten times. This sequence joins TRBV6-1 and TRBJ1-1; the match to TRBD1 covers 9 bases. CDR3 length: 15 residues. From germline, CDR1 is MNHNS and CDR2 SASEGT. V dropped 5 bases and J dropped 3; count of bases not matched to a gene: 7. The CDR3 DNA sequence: TGTGCCAGCAGTAAGAAACAGGGGGCGGACACTGAAGCTTTCTTT. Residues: CASSKKQGADTEAFF.